This TCR beta chain was identified during a study of vaccination effects on CD4 cells after COVID-19 (dated by TCRdb to 2022 to 2024). About the investigation overall: In the ViraFEST assay, PBMC were stimulated with viral peptide pools, and antigen-specific CD4+ T cell clonotypes were then identified by expansion using TCR sequencing. A few million PBMC per well were cultured with about 10 ug/ml peptides in IMDM containing around 5% human AB serum, approximately 9.9 IU/ml IL-2 and gentamicin. A total of 10 COVID-19 convalescent patients and several SARS-CoV-2-naive healthy vaccine recipients were included in the full study. Cultures from other donors in the study were sequenced using the Oncomine TCR Beta short-read assay on an Illumina iSeq 100. Participants received two doses of either the BNT162b2 or the mRNA-1273 mRNA SARS-CoV-2 vaccine. In both COVID-19 convalescent patients and infection-naive vaccine recipients, the study compared SARS-CoV-2 spike-specific CD4+ TCR repertoires from before mRNA vaccination with those from after it. Pre-vaccine samples were collected from two convalescent patients 16 days and one week before the first dose, corresponding to 142 and 148 days after COVID-19 diagnosis.

The method behind the library was the immunoSEQ multiplex PCR assay. DNA from the cultured, isolated CD4+ T cells was subjected to TCR beta CDR3 sequencing. As for the authors' bioinformatics: The analysis removed non-productive TCR sequences, trimmed reads to the CDR3 region, and retained only CDR3s that were 7 or more amino acids long. Antigen-specific clonotypes were identified using the MANAFEST web app by comparison of expansion in peptide wells against reference cultures. To count as positive, a clone had to show expansion at FDR<0.05 compared with the reference and with all other wells, an odds ratio above 5, and a frequency above 0.1% in two replicate wells. A clonotype was called cross-reactive if it was significantly expanded both in SARS-CoV-2 spike wells and in at least one common cold coronavirus spike condition. Using the stringdist R package, CDR3 similarity was measured by Levenshtein distance, and unrooted trees were constructed with ape in R 3.6.1. In TCRdb, the immuneACCESS table is reduced to in-frame sequences with V and J assigned. These tables do not hold every clone; where another copy was compared, an unresolved V gene accounts for under half, and the others remain unexplained. D and trimming were read from the DNA, whereas the V and J calls and clone size are those reported in that table. The sample table contains approximately 45,000 clones; only one count was recorded for 75% to 80% of them. The top ten clones comprise approximately 12% of the sample.

Study-level results and caveats: The study was limited by a small number of convalescent patients and lacked early post-infection timepoints. At late post-vaccination timepoints, both infection-induced and vaccine-induced clones showed marked clonal contraction, consistent with waning T cell responses. Among convalescent patients, the spike-reactive repertoire after vaccination was made up mainly of new vaccine-induced clones that were largely distinct from the clones induced by infection.

About this clone: Its antigen is not yet known. Base qualities are missing; no much larger clone stands one base away.

Between the V and J ends, shortened by 8 bases and 4 bases respectively, the junction contains 17 bases. The germline V gene sets CDR1 to SGHVS and CDR2 to FQNEAQ. The CDR3 contains 14 residues, cysteine and phenylalanine counted. CDR3 DNA only is kept here, 42 bases in frame from base 1. After less than eleven days of culture, CD4+ T cells were isolated with the EasySep CD4+ T cell isolation kit. Convalescent patients had PCR-confirmed SARS-CoV-2 infection between March and December 2020, before Alpha, Beta and Delta variants emerged in the United States. On days 3 and 7, half of the culture medium was replaced with fresh IL-2-containing medium. Unless noted otherwise, every peptide stimulation condition was grown in triplicate wells. PBMC were separated from whole blood using Ficoll-Paque Plus gradient centrifugation and were then either cryopreserved at -140C or used fresh. The QIAamp micro DNA kit was used to extract genomic DNA from the cultured CD4+ T cells.

The chain uses TRBV7-8 and TRBJ1-2; TRBD1 is perhaps the D gene, given 5 matching bases. This receptor was identified in a human donor who had a prior SARS-CoV-2 infection. This material consisted of CD4+ T cells from PBMCs cultured without peptide, taken before COVID-19 vaccination. The CDR3 protein: CASLPGRDGYGYTF. The DNA sequence is given as TGTGCCAGCCTCCCCGGCAGGGACGGCTATGGCTACACCTTC.